A selection of T cell receptor beta chains follows, all from one sample in a study of blood T cell repertoires in COVID-19. Profiling relied on immunoSEQ multiplex PCR, and the TCRdb table lists in-frame clones only, not all of them. The sample records approximately 240,000 clones, 65% to 85% being singletons. The sequenced sample consisted of peripheral blood. The receptors originated from a woman younger than 45 who had recovered from COVID-19. The CDR3 runs from the conserved cysteine through the conserved F or W. Each record gives: V gene, J gene, clone size, CDR3 protein. Size is omitted from some rows. Given values are once, few, many or a class for expanded clones.

V gene: TRBV11-2
J gene: TRBJ2-1
clone size: few
CDR3 protein: CASSLLVRGLAGAGEQFF

V gene: TRBV25-1
J gene: TRBJ2-2
clone size: -
CDR3 protein: CASSELWQGRTGELFF

V gene: TRBV9
J gene: TRBJ1-1
clone size: -
CDR3 protein: CASSVDLMNTEAFF

V gene: TRBV14
J gene: TRBJ1-2
clone size: once
CDR3 protein: CASSQSRQVGNYGYTF

V gene: TRBV9
J gene: TRBJ2-3
clone size: -
CDR3 protein: CASSVEERADTQYF

V gene: TRBV3-1/TRBV3-2
J gene: TRBJ1-6
clone size: -
CDR3 protein: CASSQTGGSPLHF

V gene: TRBV28
J gene: TRBJ2-3
clone size: -
CDR3 protein: CASSPPGLAGSISDTQYF

V gene: TRBV29-1
J gene: TRBJ1-6
clone size: -
CDR3 protein: CSGRTDPNSPLHF

V gene: TRBV5-1
J gene: TRBJ2-7
clone size: -
CDR3 protein: CASSLAYDEQYF

V gene: TRBV30
J gene: TRBJ1-3
clone size: -
CDR3 protein: CAWISGAGNTIYF

V gene: TRBV2
J gene: TRBJ2-1
clone size: -
CDR3 protein: CASSVARDNEQFF

V gene: TRBV18
J gene: TRBJ2-3
clone size: -
CDR3 protein: CASGEDYLSTDTQYF

V gene: TRBV19
J gene: TRBJ2-7
clone size: -
CDR3 protein: CASSMTGGVYEQYF

V gene: TRBV28
J gene: TRBJ1-1
clone size: -
CDR3 protein: CASSPPDGQMNTEAFF

V gene: TRBV9
J gene: TRBJ2-5
clone size: -
CDR3 protein: CASSPGQGATKTQYF

V gene: TRBV9
J gene: TRBJ2-5
clone size: -
CDR3 protein: CASSLGTSGRASMATQYF

V gene: TRBV6-5
J gene: TRBJ2-2
clone size: -
CDR3 protein: CASSFRTSGTGELFF

V gene: TRBV5-4
J gene: TRBJ2-7
clone size: -
CDR3 protein: CASSLQAGPYEQYF

V gene: TRBV5-1
J gene: TRBJ2-3
clone size: -
CDR3 protein: CASSLGQHTSGRQYF

V gene: TRBV5-3
J gene: TRBJ2-1
clone size: -
CDR3 protein: CARSPWVIAGGKYNEQFF

V gene: TRBV27
J gene: TRBJ2-1
clone size: -
CDR3 protein: CASTKPGQGGNEQFF

V gene: TRBV7-9
J gene: TRBJ2-7
clone size: -
CDR3 protein: CASSLTARGPNEQYF

V gene: TRBV5-1
J gene: TRBJ2-5
clone size: -
CDR3 protein: CASSSWAGQETQYF

V gene: TRBV11-1
J gene: TRBJ1-4
clone size: -
CDR3 protein: CASSETTTTNEKLFF

V gene: TRBV27
J gene: TRBJ2-7
clone size: -
CDR3 protein: CASTLLPGSHEQYF

V gene: TRBV28
J gene: TRBJ1-5
clone size: -
CDR3 protein: CASSPERGEPNQPQHF

V gene: TRBV10-3
J gene: TRBJ1-6
clone size: -
CDR3 protein: CAIRGTGENSPLHF

V gene: TRBV30
J gene: TRBJ1-5
clone size: -
CDR3 protein: CAWSTGDYSNQPQHF

V gene: TRBV29-1
J gene: TRBJ1-2
clone size: -
CDR3 protein: CSAHGTVYGYTF

V gene: TRBV29-1
J gene: TRBJ1-2
clone size: -
CDR3 protein: CSVVGDRATVGGYTF

V gene: TRBV20-1
J gene: TRBJ2-7
clone size: -
CDR3 protein: CSASQEMGAGSYEQYF

V gene: TRBV6-6
J gene: TRBJ2-5
clone size: -
CDR3 protein: CASGDLPPKTQYF

V gene: TRBV28
J gene: TRBJ1-2
clone size: -
CDR3 protein: CASSFEGQGSPGYTF

V gene: TRBV5-4
J gene: TRBJ1-1
clone size: -
CDR3 protein: CASSPGQGKVRTEAFF